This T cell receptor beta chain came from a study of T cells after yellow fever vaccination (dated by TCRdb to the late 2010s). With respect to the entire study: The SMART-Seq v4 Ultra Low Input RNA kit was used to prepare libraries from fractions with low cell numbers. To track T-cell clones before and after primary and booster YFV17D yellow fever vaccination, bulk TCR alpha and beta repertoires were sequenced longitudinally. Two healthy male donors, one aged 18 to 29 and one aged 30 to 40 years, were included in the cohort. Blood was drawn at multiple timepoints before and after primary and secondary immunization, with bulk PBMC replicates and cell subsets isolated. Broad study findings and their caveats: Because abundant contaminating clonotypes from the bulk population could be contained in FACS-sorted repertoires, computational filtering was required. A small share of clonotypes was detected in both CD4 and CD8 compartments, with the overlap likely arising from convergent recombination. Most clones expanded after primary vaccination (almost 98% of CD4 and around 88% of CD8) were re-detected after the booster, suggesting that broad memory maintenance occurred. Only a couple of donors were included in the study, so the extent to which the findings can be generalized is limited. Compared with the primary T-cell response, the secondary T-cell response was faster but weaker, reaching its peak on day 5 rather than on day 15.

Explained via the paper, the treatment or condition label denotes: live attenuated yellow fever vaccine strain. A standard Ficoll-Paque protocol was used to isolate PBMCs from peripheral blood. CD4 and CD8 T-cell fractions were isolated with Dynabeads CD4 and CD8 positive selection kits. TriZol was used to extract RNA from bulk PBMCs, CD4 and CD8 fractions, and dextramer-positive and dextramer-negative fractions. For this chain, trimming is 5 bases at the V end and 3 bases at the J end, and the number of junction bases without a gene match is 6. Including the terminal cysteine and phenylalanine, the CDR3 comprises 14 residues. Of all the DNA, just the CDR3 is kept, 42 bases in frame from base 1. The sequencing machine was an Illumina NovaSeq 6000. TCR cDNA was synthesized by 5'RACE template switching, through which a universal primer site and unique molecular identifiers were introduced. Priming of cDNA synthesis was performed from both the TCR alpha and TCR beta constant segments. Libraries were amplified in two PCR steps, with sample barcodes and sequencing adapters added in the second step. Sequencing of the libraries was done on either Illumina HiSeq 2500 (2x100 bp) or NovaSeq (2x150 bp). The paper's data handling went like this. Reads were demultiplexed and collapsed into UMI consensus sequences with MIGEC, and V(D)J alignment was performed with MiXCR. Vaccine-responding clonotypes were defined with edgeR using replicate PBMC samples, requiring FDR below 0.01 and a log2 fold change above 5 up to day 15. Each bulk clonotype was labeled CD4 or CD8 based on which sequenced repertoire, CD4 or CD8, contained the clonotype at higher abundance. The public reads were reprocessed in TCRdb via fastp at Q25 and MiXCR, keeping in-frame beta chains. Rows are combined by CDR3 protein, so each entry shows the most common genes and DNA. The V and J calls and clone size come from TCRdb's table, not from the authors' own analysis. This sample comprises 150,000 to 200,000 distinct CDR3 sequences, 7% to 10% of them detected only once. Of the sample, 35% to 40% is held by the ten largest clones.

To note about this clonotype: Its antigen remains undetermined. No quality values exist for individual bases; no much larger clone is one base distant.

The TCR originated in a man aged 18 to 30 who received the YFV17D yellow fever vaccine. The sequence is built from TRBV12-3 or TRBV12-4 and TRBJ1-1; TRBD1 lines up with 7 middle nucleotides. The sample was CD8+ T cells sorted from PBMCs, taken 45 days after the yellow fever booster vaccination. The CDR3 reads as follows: CASSPLTGYTEAFF. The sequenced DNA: TGTGCCAGCAGTCCTTTGACAGGGTACACTGAAGCTTTCTTT.